This passage covers 17 T cell receptor beta chains from one sample sequenced in a study of blood T cell repertoires in COVID-19. The protocol was immunoSEQ multiplex PCR, while the TCRdb copy is restricted to in-frame clones and leaves out a portion. The sample holds just over 300,000 clones, about 91% seen once. The specimen was PBMCs or T cells enriched from blood (not recorded which). Receptors originate from a woman aged 40-49 years who had recovered from COVID-19.

V and J are TRBV15 and TRBJ2-2; 10 bases align to TRBD1. Germline CDR1 LNHNV, CDR2 YYDKDF (reference sequence). The CDR3 has 16 residues. J gave up 6 bases and V 0 bases, and 4 bases lay outside the gene matches. This chain's CDR3 is CATSRDQGQGAGELFF. In DNA, the CDR3 is TGTGCCACCAGCAGAGATCAAGGACAGGGGGCCGGGGAGCTGTTTTTT.

The rearrangement joins TRBV12-5 to TRBJ1-5, with unresolved D. Between the trimmed V and J ends, which lost 1 base and 6 bases, there was a span of 16 bases. The CDR3 spans 16 residues. The germline V gene has CDR1 LGHNT and CDR2 FRNRAP. CDR3 region: CASGLDQAAVPQPQHF. CDR3 nucleotide sequence: TGTGCTAGTGGTTTGGACCAGGCAGCTGTTCCTCAGCCCCAGCATTTT.

The rearrangement uses TRBV6-1 and TRBJ2-7; D is unclear. The CDR3 loop spans 13 amino acids. Trimming took off 2 bases at V and 1 base at J, with 6 bases between the two ends. CDR1 is MNHNS, CDR2 SASEGT, per germline. The CDR3 sequence is CASSEPVSYEQYF. Here the CDR3 DNA reads TGTGCCAGCAGTGAACCAGTTTCCTACGAGCAGTACTTC.

CDR3 sequence reads: CASSDRTSGPSSYNEQFF. In DNA, the CDR3 is TGCGCCAGCAGTGATAGGACTAGCGGGCCCAGCTCCTACAATGAGCAGTTCTTC. The rearrangement links TRBV10-1 to TRBJ2-1; TRBD2 matches at 11 bases. Per the germline V gene, CDR1 is WNHNN and CDR2 is SYGVQD (reference sequence). V lost 3 bases to trimming and J lost 0 bases; unmatched junction nucleotides: 7. This CDR3 has 18 residues.

This chain joins TRBV7-6 and TRBJ2-7, with 12 bases matching TRBD2. CDR3 length: 17 amino acids. The V gene's germline CDR1 is SGHVS and CDR2 FNYEAQ. Trimming cost V 1 base and J 6 bases; bases outside gene matches: 10. The CDR3 spells CASSLVLAGGPFSEQYF. CDR3 in DNA: TGTGCCAGCAGCTTAGTACTAGCGGGAGGCCCGTTTTCCGAGCAGTACTTC.

J is TRBJ1-2 and V is TRBV30; a possible D gene is TRBD1 (5 bases). V was clipped by 4 bases and J by 0 bases, with 12 bases between them. The V gene's germline CDR1 is GTSNPN and CDR2 SVGIG (reference sequence). CDR3 length: 14 residues. The CDR3 nucleotides are TGTGCCTGGATTTCTTCAGGGACTAACTATGGCTACACCTTC. Translation: CAWISSGTNYGYTF.

This sequence joins TRBV4-3 and TRBJ2-6; 8 bases are a match to TRBD2. J was trimmed by 3 bases and V by 0 bases; bases with no gene match: 10. The CDR3 has 19 amino acids. In germline, CDR1 is LGHNA, CDR2 YSLEER. As DNA, the CDR3 is TGCGCCAGCAGCCAAGATAGGGGGACTAGTAGACGTGGGGCCAACGTCCTGACTTTC. Translated: CASSQDRGTSRRGANVLTF.

V usage is TRBV18 and J usage is TRBJ2-5; D gene uncertain. This CDR3 contains 12 residues. Germline V gene lookup returns CDR1 KGHSH and CDR2 LQKENI. Trimming pared 4 bases from V and 3 bases from J, leaving 6 bases between. The CDR3 sequence is CASSQSEETQYF. CDR3 DNA: TGTGCCAGCTCACAATCCGAAGAGACCCAGTACTTC.

Details on this clone: At one boundary the junction diverges from the germline segment, which might be a read error. The V call is TRBV18, the J call TRBJ1-5, with D possibly matching TRBD1 (6 bases). The CDR3 totals 14 residues. Germline CDR1 reads KGHSH; CDR2 reads LQKENI. The CDR3 loop reads CASSPADSSQPQHF. The CDR3 DNA reads as TGTGCCAGCTCACCCGCGGACAGCAGTCAGCCCCAGCATTTT.

Here the CDR3 reads CASSSGTGKQPQHF. In DNA, the CDR3 is TGTGCCAGCAGCTCCGGGACAGGGAAGCAGCCCCAGCATTTT. The J gene is TRBJ1-5, the V gene TRBV3-1 (or the pseudogene TRBV3-2), with 9 bases identical to TRBD1. V was pared by 5 bases and J by 7 bases, with 6 bases of the junction left unmatched. CDR1 is LGHDT, CDR2 YNNKEL, per germline (reference sequence). The CDR3 sequence is 14 residues long.

This rearrangement joins TRBV3-1 (or the pseudogene TRBV3-2) to TRBJ2-2; 9 nucleotides line up with TRBD1. V shed 5 bases, J shed 1 base, and the junction held 5 bases outside the gene matches. Germline lookup yields CDR1 LGHDT and CDR2 YNNKEL (reference sequence). The CDR3 runs to 16 residues. The CDR3 region is CASSLQGAGNTGELFF. The CDR3 nucleotides are TGTGCCAGCAGCTTACAGGGGGCCGGGAACACCGGGGAGCTGTTTTTT.

The rearrangement joins TRBV14 to TRBJ1-1, with 7 bases lining up with TRBD1. The CDR3 sequence is 14 residues long. Losses at the gene ends were 5 bases for V and 1 base for J; bases not matched to a gene: 4. Germline V gene lookup returns CDR1 SGHDN and CDR2 FVKESK. CDR3 DNA: TGTGCCAGCAGCATCCGGACAGGGAACACTGAAGCTTTCTTT. This translates into CASSIRTGNTEAFF.

The V call is TRBV21-1, the J call TRBJ2-4; the table calls TRBD1, which could not be checked here. TRBV21-1 is noted as a pseudogene. The CDR3 is 15 amino acids. CDR3 sequence reads: CASTLWGRHKNIQYF. CDR3 nucleotides: TGTGCCAGCACCCTCTGGGGGCGTCACAAAAACATTCAGTACTTC.

This chain uses TRBV2 with TRBJ1-1, with a tentative D call TRBD1 (5 bases). Germline V gene lookup returns CDR1 SNHLY and CDR2 FYNNEI. Trimming stripped 4 bases from V and 1 base from J, with 7 bases between. This CDR3 is 13 amino acids long. CDR3 amino acids: CASSGQTNTEAFF. Here the CDR3 DNA reads TGTGCCAGCAGTGGACAGACGAACACTGAAGCTTTCTTT.

This rearrangement joins TRBV30 to TRBJ1-5; 9 nucleotides line up with TRBD1. From germline, CDR1 is GTSNPN and CDR2 SVGIG (reference sequence). The V gene end was trimmed by 3 bases and the J gene end by 4 bases; junction bases not matched to a gene: 1. The CDR3 has 13 residues. CDR3 sequence: CAWRGQGNQPQHF. The CDR3 nucleotides read TGTGCCTGGAGAGGACAGGGGAATCAGCCCCAGCATTTT.

J is TRBJ2-5 and V is TRBV30; 12 bases line up with TRBD1. In germline, CDR1 is GTSNPN, CDR2 SVGIG (reference sequence). V was pared by 1 base and J by 5 bases, with 8 bases of the junction left unmatched. The length of the CDR3 is 16 residues. CDR3 protein: CAWSAGTGGLGETQYF. The CDR3, as DNA: TGTGCCTGGAGTGCCGGGACAGGGGGCTTAGGGGAGACCCAGTACTTC.

This chain joins TRBV6-5 and TRBJ2-7; D might be TRBD2 (5 bases). Trimming left V 5 bases short and J 2 bases short, with 13 bases between. The CDR3 sequence is 14 residues long. The V gene's germline CDR1 is MNHEY and CDR2 SVGAGI. CDR3 coding DNA: TGTGCCAGCAGTAGCGGTGGCCTCACCTACGAGCAGTACTTC. Residues: CASSSGGLTYEQYF.